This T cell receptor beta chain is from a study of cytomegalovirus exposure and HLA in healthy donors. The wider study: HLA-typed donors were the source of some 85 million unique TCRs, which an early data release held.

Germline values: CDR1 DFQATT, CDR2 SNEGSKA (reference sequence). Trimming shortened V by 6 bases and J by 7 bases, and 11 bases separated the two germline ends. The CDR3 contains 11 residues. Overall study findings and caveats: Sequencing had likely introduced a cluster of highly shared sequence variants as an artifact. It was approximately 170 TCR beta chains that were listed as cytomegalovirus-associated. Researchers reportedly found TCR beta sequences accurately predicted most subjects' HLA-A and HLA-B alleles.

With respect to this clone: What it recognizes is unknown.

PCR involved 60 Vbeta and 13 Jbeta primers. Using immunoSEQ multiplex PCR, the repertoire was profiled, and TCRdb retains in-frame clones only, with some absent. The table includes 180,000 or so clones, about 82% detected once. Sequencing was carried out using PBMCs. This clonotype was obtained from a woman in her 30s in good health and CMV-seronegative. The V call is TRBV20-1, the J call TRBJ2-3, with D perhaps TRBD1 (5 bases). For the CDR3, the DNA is TGCAGTGCCTACGACAGAAATACGCAGTATTTT. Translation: CSAYDRNTQYF.